Sequencing of this T cell receptor (beta chain) was carried out in a study of blood T cell repertoires in COVID-19. On the study more broadly: T cells, B-cell-depleted T cells, or PBMCs provided the cDNA or gDNA that served as material.

Per germline, CDR1 KGHSH and CDR2 LQKENI. Trimming took off 0 bases at V and 4 bases at J, with 12 bases between the two ends. The CDR3 is 15 amino acids. Sequencing was performed with immunoSEQ multiplex PCR; in TCRdb, only in-frame clones are kept and a portion is missing. The sample contains around 140,000 clones, around 89% of which appear only once. This receptor was obtained from a human donor in a cohort sampled during active COVID-19. The sample comprised peripheral blood. The chain recombines TRBV18 with TRBJ1-2, with a possible D match to TRBD1 (5 bases). The CDR3: CASSPPLMGLYGYTF. DNA of the CDR3: TGTGCCAGCTCACCACCCTTAATGGGGCTCTATGGCTACACCTTC.